This is a list of T cell receptor beta chains from one sample in a study of blood T cell repertoires in COVID-19. Profiled with immunoSEQ multiplex PCR; TCRdb holds only in-frame clones, not every one. The sample has some 140,000 clones, around 85% seen once. The sequenced material came from peripheral blood. Receptor source: a man between 60 and 75 years old with COVID-19, enrolled during active disease. The CDR3 runs from the conserved cysteine through the conserved F or W. Each record gives: V gene, D gene, clone size, J gene, CDR3 DNA, CDR3 protein. D genes are given only for firm matches. Only some rows state a clone size, as once, few, many or a class for expanded clones.

TRBV2	TRBD1	-	TRBJ1-5	TGTGCCAGCAGCCGGACAGGGGGCATACAGCCCCAGCATTTT	CASSRTGGIQPQHF
TRBV24-1	TRBD1	-	TRBJ1-1	TGTGCCACCAGTGGTCTACAGGGGGCCGACACTGAAGCTTTCTTT	CATSGLQGADTEAFF
TRBV6-2/TRBV6-3	TRBD1	-	TRBJ1-5	TGTGCCAGCAGCAACCCTAGACAGGGGGGCAATCAGCCCCAGCATTTT	CASSNPRQGGNQPQHF
TRBV4-3	-	-	TRBJ2-5	TGCGCCAGCAGCCTTCTGTCCTCGGGGACCCAGTACTTC	CASSLLSSGTQYF
TRBV7-3	TRBD2	-	TRBJ2-1	TGTGCCAGCAGCGTTACGGGACTAGCATTAAATGAGCAGTTCTTC	CASSVTGLALNEQFF
TRBV30	-	-	TRBJ1-1	TGTGCCTGGGGTAGCATACGAAGGATTGAAGCTTTCTTT	CAWGSIRRIEAFF
TRBV7-2	TRBD1	-	TRBJ1-1	TGTGCCAGCAGCTTGGGACAGATGAACACTGAAGCTTTCTTT	CASSLGQMNTEAFF
TRBV24-1	-	-	TRBJ1-1	TGTGCCACCAGTGCGACAGGCCTGAACACTGAAGCTTTCTTT	CATSATGLNTEAFF
TRBV5-4	TRBD2	-	TRBJ2-7	TGTGCCAGCAGCTTAGGTCCTAGCGGCTACTCCTACGAGCAGTACTTC	CASSLGPSGYSYEQYF
TRBV7-9	TRBD1	once	TRBJ1-3	TGTGCCAGCAGCTTAGCGCAGGGACAGGTTTCTGGAAACACCATATATTTT	CASSLAQGQVSGNTIYF
TRBV6-5	TRBD2	-	TRBJ2-2	TGTGCCAGCAGACGGAGCGGGAGAGTCGAGGGGGAGCTGTTTTTT	CASRRSGRVEGELFF
TRBV9	-	-	TRBJ1-3	TGTGCCAGCAGTCCCCGGTTTGCGCCTGACTCTGGAAACACCATATATTTT	CASSPRFAPDSGNTIYF
TRBV18	TRBD1	-	TRBJ1-1	TGTGCCAGCTCACCAACGACAGGGTTAGACGAAGCTTTCTTT	CASSPTTGLDEAFF
TRBV28	-	-	TRBJ1-1	TGTGGGTCCGGAGGGCACACTGAAGCTTTCTTT	CGSGGHTEAFF
TRBV14	TRBD1	-	TRBJ1-2	TGTGCCAGCAGCCAGAGGACAGGGGGGCCGGCGGGCGGCTACACCTTC	CASSQRTGGPAGGYTF
TRBV19	-	few	TRBJ1-1	TGTGCCAGTAGTACACCAAGACAGGCTATGAACACTGAAGCTTTCTTT	CASSTPRQAMNTEAFF
TRBV5-4	TRBD2	once	TRBJ2-1	TGTGCCAGCAGCCTCACCGGAGGCGGGAGAGGCGATGAGCAGTTCTTC	CASSLTGGGRGDEQFF
TRBV28	TRBD1	-	TRBJ2-1	TGTGCCAGCAGTTTTCGTACGATTGGGACAGGGGCCTACAATGAGCAGTTCTTC	CASSFRTIGTGAYNEQFF
TRBV27	-	-	TRBJ2-1	TGTGCCAGCAGTTTGGCGGGTTTTGGGAATGAGCAGTTCTTC	CASSLAGFGNEQFF
TRBV11-2	-	-	TRBJ1-2	TGTGCCAGCAGCTTAGATGCGGGGTCTTATGGCTACACCTTC	CASSLDAGSYGYTF
TRBV28	-	-	TRBJ2-7	TGTGCCAGCAGTTTATTCCGGTCCAGCGGAGTTTACGAGCAGTACTTC	CASSLFRSSGVYEQYF
TRBV5-4	TRBD1	-	TRBJ1-6	TGTGCCAGCAGGCCGGACAGGGAGAATAATTCACCCCTCCACTTT	CASRPDRENNSPLHF
TRBV12-3/TRBV12-4	-	-	TRBJ1-1	TGTGCCAGCAGTTTAGCGCAGGGGAAAGCTTTCTTT	CASSLAQGKAFF
TRBV15	-	-	TRBJ2-7	TGTGCCACCGATCAACTAGACAGGCAATCCTACGAGCAGTACTTC	CATDQLDRQSYEQYF
TRBV15	-	once	TRBJ1-4	TGTGCCACCAGCAGATGGGGGAGGGGCGTCGATGAAAAACTGTTTTTT	CATSRWGRGVDEKLFF
TRBV13	-	-	TRBJ1-2	TGTGCCAGCAGCTTAGGGGAGTATGGCTACACCTTC	CASSLGEYGYTF
TRBV19	-	few	TRBJ1-1	TGTGCCAGTAAGGATGCAGGTCTGATGAACACTGAAGCTTTCTTT	CASKDAGLMNTEAFF
TRBV7-8	-	-	TRBJ2-1	TGTGCCAGCAGCTTAGGTAGCGTCGGGGAATCGACCTACAATGAGCAGTTCTTC	CASSLGSVGESTYNEQFF
TRBV12-3/TRBV12-4	-	once	TRBJ2-1	TGTGCCAGCAAGAAAGACAGCTACAATGAGCAGTTCTTC	CASKKDSYNEQFF
TRBV27	-	-	TRBJ1-5	TGTGCCAGCAGTTTGGAGCGGTCGGGCAATCAGCCCCAGCATTTT	CASSLERSGNQPQHF
TRBV28	-	-	TRBJ1-2	TGTGCCAGCAGTTTAGGTGGCAGTACAAACTATGGCTACACCTTC	CASSLGGSTNYGYTF
TRBV7-9	-	-	TRBJ2-7	TGTGCCAGCAGCTTAGGGCAGGGGCCCCAATTGGAGCAGTACTTC	CASSLGQGPQLEQYF
TRBV14	-	-	TRBJ1-6	TGTGCCAGCAGCCAAGCAAACAGCAATTCACCCCTCCACTTT	CASSQANSNSPLHF
TRBV28	-	-	TRBJ1-6	TGTGCCAGCAGTTCGACAGAACTGAGCTCCTATAATTCACCCCTCCACTTT	CASSSTELSSYNSPLHF
TRBV28	-	-	TRBJ1-1	TGTGCCAGCAGTCAGGGACCGAGGGGGACTGAAGCTTTCTTT	CASSQGPRGTEAFF
TRBV11-3	-	-	TRBJ2-6	TGTGCCAGCACGTTGGGGGAGGGGGGCTCTGGGGCCAACGTCCTGACTTTC	CASTLGEGGSGANVLTF
TRBV19	-	-	TRBJ1-5	TGTGCCAGTAATCCCGACGGACTGCACAATCAGCCCCAGCATTTT	CASNPDGLHNQPQHF
TRBV6-6	TRBD2	-	TRBJ2-1	TGTGCCAGCAGTTCTACAGGACTAGCGGGAGTCAATGAGCAGTTCTTC	CASSSTGLAGVNEQFF
TRBV24-1	-	-	TRBJ2-4	TGTGCCACCAGTGACTCTGGGACAATAGCCAAAAACATTCAGTACTTC	CATSDSGTIAKNIQYF
TRBV19	TRBD2	-	TRBJ2-7	TGTGCCAGTAGTACCCGGACTAGCGGGAGCGAGCAGTACTTC	CASSTRTSGSEQYF
TRBV7-2	-	few	TRBJ1-5	TGTGCCAGCAGCGCCCAGACAGTAAATCAGCCCCAGCATTTT	CASSAQTVNQPQHF
TRBV18	-	few	TRBJ2-7	TGTGCCAGCTCACCCCGGGCGGGTCTCATGGGGGAGCAGTACTTC	CASSPRAGLMGEQYF
TRBV7-4	TRBD2	-	TRBJ2-3	TGTGCCAGCAGCTCCGGGACTAGCGGGAGCTTAGATACGCAGTATTTT	CASSSGTSGSLDTQYF
TRBV2	-	-	TRBJ2-3	TGTGCCAGCACAGATACAGATACGCAGTATTTT	CASTDTDTQYF
TRBV27	TRBD1	-	TRBJ1-2	TGTGCCAGCAGTTTACGCGGGACAGGTGGATTTGGTGGCTACACCTTC	CASSLRGTGGFGGYTF
TRBV7-9	-	-	TRBJ1-3	TGTGCCAGCAGCGAATGGACAGCCGGCAACACCATATATTTT	CASSEWTAGNTIYF
TRBV6-5	-	few	TRBJ2-6	TGTGCCAGCAGTTACGAGTCCTCTGGGGCCAACGTCCTGACTTTC	CASSYESSGANVLTF
TRBV19	-	-	TRBJ2-7	TGTGCCAGTAGTCCTTACCGAGGCGGTACCTACGAGCAGTACTTC	CASSPYRGGTYEQYF